This T cell receptor (beta chain) was obtained from a study of CD8 T cells in Susac syndrome. Study summary: Blood was drawn from Susac syndrome patients while they were therapy-naive, on corticosteroids, or on intravenous immunoglobulin alone.

0.5 to 1 ug RNA was reverse transcribed with random hexamers. TCRdb re-called the immunoSEQ multiplex PCR reads through MiXCR, storing one row per CDR3 protein. Here the sample spans approximately 120,000 distinct CDR3 sequences, more than 90% being singletons. Notes on the study in general: Across the total CD8+ repertoires, under 20 Susac-specific public clones were found. The CD8+ TEMRA repertoires yielded 5 or 6 such clones.

TCR beta from blood CD8+ and CD4+ T cells was sequenced. Points on this clonotype: Its antigen is currently unknown.

Trimming cost V 5 bases and J 5 bases, with 15 bases left between them. The CDR3 spans 14 residues. Germline V gives CDR1 SGHVS, CDR2 FQNEAQ. The TCR was taken from a human donor with Susac syndrome. The J gene is TRBJ1-2, the V gene TRBV7-8; a possible D gene is TRBD1 (6 bases). The sample consisted of CD8+ T cells from PBMCs. CDR3 in amino acids: CASSSGDRTYGYTF. The CDR3 DNA follows: TGTGCCAGCAGCAGTGGAGACAGGACATATGGCTACACCTTC.